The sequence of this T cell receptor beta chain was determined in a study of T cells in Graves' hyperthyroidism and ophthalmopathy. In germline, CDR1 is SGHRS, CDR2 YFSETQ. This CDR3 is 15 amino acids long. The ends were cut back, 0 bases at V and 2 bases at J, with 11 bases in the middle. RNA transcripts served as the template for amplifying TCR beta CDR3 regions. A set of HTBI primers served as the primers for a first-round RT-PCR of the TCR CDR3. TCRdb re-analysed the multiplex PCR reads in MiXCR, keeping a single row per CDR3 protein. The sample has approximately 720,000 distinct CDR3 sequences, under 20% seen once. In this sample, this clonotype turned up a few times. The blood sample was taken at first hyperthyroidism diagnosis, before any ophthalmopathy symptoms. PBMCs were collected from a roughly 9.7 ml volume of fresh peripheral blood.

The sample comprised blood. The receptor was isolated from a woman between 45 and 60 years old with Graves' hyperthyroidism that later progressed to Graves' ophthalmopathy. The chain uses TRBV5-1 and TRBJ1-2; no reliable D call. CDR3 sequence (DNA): TGCGCCAGCAGCTTGGACGTCACGGGAAACTATGGCTACACCTTC. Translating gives CASSLDVTGNYGYTF.